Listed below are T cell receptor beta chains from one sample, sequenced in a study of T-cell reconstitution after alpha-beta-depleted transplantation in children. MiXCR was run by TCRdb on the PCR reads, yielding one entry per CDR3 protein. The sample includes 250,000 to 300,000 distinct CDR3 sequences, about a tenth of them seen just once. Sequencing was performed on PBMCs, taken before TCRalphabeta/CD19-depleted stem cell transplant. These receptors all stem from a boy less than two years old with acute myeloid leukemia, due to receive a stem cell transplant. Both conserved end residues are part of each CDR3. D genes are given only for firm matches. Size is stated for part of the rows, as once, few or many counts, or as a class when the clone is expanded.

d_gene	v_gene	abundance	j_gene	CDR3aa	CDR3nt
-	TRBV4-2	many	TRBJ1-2	CASSKDAQGFQSGYTF	TGTGCCAGCAGCAAAGACGCGCAGGGTTTTCAGTCTGGCTACACCTTC
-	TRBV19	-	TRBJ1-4	CASRPESNEKLFF	TGTGCCAGTAGACCGGAGTCTAATGAAAAACTGTTTTTT
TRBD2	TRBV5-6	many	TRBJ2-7	CASSLWTSFYEQYF	TGTGCCAGCAGCTTGTGGACTAGCTTCTACGAGCAGTACTTC
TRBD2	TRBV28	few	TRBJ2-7	CASSLFLAGGLYEQYF	TGTGCCAGCAGTTTATTTCTAGCGGGAGGGCTCTACGAGCAGTACTTC
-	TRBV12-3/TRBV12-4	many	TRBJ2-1	CASNQGETEHNEQFF	TGTGCCAGCAATCAGGGCGAGACCGAGCACAATGAGCAGTTCTTC
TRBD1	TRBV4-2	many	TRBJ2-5	CASSYSRGPGETQYF	TGTGCCAGCAGCTATTCCAGGGGGCCGGGAGAGACCCAGTACTTC
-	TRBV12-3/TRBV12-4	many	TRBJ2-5	CASMKSGFATETQYF	TGTGCCAGCATGAAAAGCGGCTTTGCGACAGAGACCCAGTACTTC
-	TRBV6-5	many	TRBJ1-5	CASSYITGSEPQHF	TGTGCCAGCAGTTACATTACCGGGTCGGAGCCCCAGCATTTT
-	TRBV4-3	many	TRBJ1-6	CASSEGGPQSYNSPLHF	TGCGCCAGCAGCGAAGGCGGACCGCAGTCCTATAATTCACCCCTCCACTTT
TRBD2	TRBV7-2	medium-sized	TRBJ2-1	CASSWGLEQFF	TGTGCCAGCAGCTGGGGACTAGAGCAGTTCTTC
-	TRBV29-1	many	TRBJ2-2	CSVEDGGIGELFF	TGCAGCGTTGAAGATGGGGGGATCGGGGAGCTGTTTTTT
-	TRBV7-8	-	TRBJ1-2	CASSPGPGGTNYGYTF	TGTGCCAGCAGCCCAGGTCCGGGGGGGACTAACTATGGCTACACCTTC
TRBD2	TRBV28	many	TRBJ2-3	CASSLGGLAAQALTDTQYF	TGTGCCAGCAGTCTCGGGGGACTAGCCGCACAGGCCCTCACAGATACGCAGTATTTT
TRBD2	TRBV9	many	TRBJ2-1	CASSVETSGGGYNEQFF	TGTGCCAGCAGCGTAGAAACTAGCGGTGGCGGGTACAATGAGCAGTTCTTC
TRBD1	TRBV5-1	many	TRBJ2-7	CASSLLSGTASYEQYF	TGCGCCAGCAGCTTGCTTTCTGGGACAGCTTCCTACGAGCAGTACTTC
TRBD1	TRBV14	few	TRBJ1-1	CASSQDKRDRGNTEAFF	TGTGCCAGCAGCCAAGATAAAAGGGACAGGGGGAACACTGAAGCTTTCTTT
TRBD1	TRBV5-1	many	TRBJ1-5	CASSLGTGPYQPQHF	TGCGCCAGCAGCTTAGGGACAGGCCCCTATCAGCCCCAGCATTTT
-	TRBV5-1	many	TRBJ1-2	CASSLKGTDLNGYTF	TGCGCCAGCAGCTTGAAGGGGACGGACTTAAATGGCTACACCTTC
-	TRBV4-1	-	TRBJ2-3	CASSPEGHRRDTQYF	TGCGCCAGCAGCCCGGAAGGACATCGGAGAGATACGCAGTATTTT
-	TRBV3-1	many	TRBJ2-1	CASSQASGLARLNEQFF	TGTGCCAGCAGCCAAGCTTCGGGACTCGCAAGACTCAATGAGCAGTTCTTC
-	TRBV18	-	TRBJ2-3	CASSPFQAGVTDTQYF	TGTGCCAGCTCACCATTCCAAGCGGGCGTCACAGATACGCAGTATTTT
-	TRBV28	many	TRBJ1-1	CASSASGGARTEAFF	TGTGCCAGCAGTGCATCGGGGGGGGCCAGGACTGAAGCTTTCTTT
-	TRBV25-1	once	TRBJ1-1	CASQGTYNEAFF	TGTGCCAGCCAAGGTACTTACAATGAAGCTTTCTTT
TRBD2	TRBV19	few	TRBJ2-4	CASTAAGREAKNIQYF	TGTGCCAGTACCGCGGCAGGGAGGGAAGCCAAAAACATTCAGTACTTC